Below, 13 T cell receptor beta chains from the same sample are listed, as sequenced in a study of tumour-infiltrating T cells in Burkitt lymphoma. The table came from immunoSEQ multiplex PCR; TCRdb's copy has only in-frame clones and leaves some out. Of a few thousand clones in the sample, around 25% were seen once. Specimen: tumor tissue. The origin of the receptors is a human donor with diffuse large B-cell lymphoma.

This clone has a handful of counts. The rearrangement links TRBV19 to TRBJ2-2; 8 bases agree with TRBD1. Germline CDR1 reads LNHDA; CDR2 reads SQIVND (reference sequence). The CDR3 runs to 14 residues. V lost 3 bases and J lost 10; bases outside the gene matches: 7. The CDR3, as DNA: TGTGCCAGTAGTATTATGGACAGGGCCCCGGAGCTGTTTTTT. Translated: CASSIMDRAPELFF. The whole variable domain, remainder taken from reference TRBV19 and TRBJ2-2, is DGGITQSPKYLFRKEGQNVTLSCEQNLNHDAMYWYRQDPGQGLRLIYYSQIVNDFQKGDIAEGYSVSREKKESFPLTVTSAQKNPTAFYLCASSIMDRAPELFFGEGSRLTVL.

This clone was detected only a few times. CDR3 nucleotide sequence: TGTGCCAGCTCACCCTCCGGGACAGGGAACACTGAAGCTTTCTTT. Its translation: CASSPSGTGNTEAFF. The V call is TRBV18, the J call TRBJ1-1; 8 bases match TRBD1. Per germline, CDR1 KGHSH and CDR2 LQKENI. The length of the CDR3 is 15 residues. J gave up 1 base and V 3 bases, and 4 bases lay outside the gene matches.

This clone was detected a few times. The chain employs TRBV27 and TRBJ2-2; 12 nucleotides line up with TRBD2. The CDR3 length is 20 residues. Trimming cost V 5 bases and J 3 bases; bases outside gene matches: 16. Germline V gene sequence: CDR1 MNHEY, CDR2 SMNVEV (reference sequence). CDR3 nucleotide sequence: TGTGCCAGCAGTCCAGCTAGCGGGAGGGTCCTAAAGATTGACACCGGGGAGCTGTTTTTT. Translation: CASSPASGRVLKIDTGELFF.

The V gene is TRBV15, the J gene TRBJ2-1, with D unresolved. The CDR3 length is 12 residues. In germline, CDR1 is LNHNV, CDR2 YYDKDF (reference sequence). The germline V and J ends were trimmed by 6 bases and 8 bases, with 11 bases remaining between them. In DNA form, the CDR3 reads TGTGCCACCAGAGGCCCCGCGGATGAGCAGTTCTTC. Its translation is CATRGPADEQFF.

This clone showed up just a few times. The rearrangement links TRBV5-1 to TRBJ1-2; maybe TRBD1 (5 bases). Looked up from germline, CDR1 is SGHRS and CDR2 is YFSETQ. The CDR3 is 13 amino acids. V lost 9 bases to trimming and J lost 0 bases, with 12 bases between them. The CDR3 here is CATRVDANYGYTF. CDR3 bases: TGCGCCACCAGGGTGGATGCTAACTATGGCTACACCTTC.

This chain links TRBV7-9 with TRBJ1-2; D is uncertain. This CDR3 is built from 12 residues. The V end was cut by 1 base, the J end by 7 bases, with 7 bases between. CDR1 is SEHNR and CDR2 is FQNEAQ in the germline V gene (reference sequence). This CDR3 is CASSLVPGGYTF. The DNA for the CDR3 is TGTGCCAGCAGCTTAGTTCCCGGTGGCTACACCTTC.

This sequence joins TRBV29-1 and TRBJ2-5, with 12 nucleotides matching TRBD2. The V gene end was trimmed by 2 bases and the J gene end by 6 bases; junction bases not matched to a gene: 7. The CDR3 is 15 amino acids. Germline-derived CDR1 and CDR2 are SQVTM and ANQGSEA. This CDR3 is CSVEILAGGPKTQYF. The CDR3 coding sequence is TGCAGCGTTGAAATTCTAGCGGGAGGGCCAAAGACCCAGTACTTC. The entire variable domain, with the rest obtained from reference TRBV29-1 and TRBJ2-5, is as follows: SAVISQKPSRDICQRGTSLTIQCQVDSQVTMMFWYRQQPGQSLTLIATANQGSEATYESGFVIDKFPISRPNLTFSTLTVSNMSPEDSSIYLCSVEILAGGPKTQYFGPGTRLLVL.

This clone was recorded a few times. This chain joins TRBV19 and TRBJ1-4, with TRBD1 matching 8 bases. J gave up 7 bases and V 3 bases, and 19 bases lay outside the gene matches. CDR1 and CDR2 from the germline V gene are LNHDA and SQIVND (reference sequence). The CDR3 has 19 amino acids. Here the CDR3 reads CASSMYDRGFVNRPEKLFF. In DNA form, the CDR3 reads TGTGCCAGTAGTATGTATGACAGGGGTTTTGTTAATCGTCCTGAAAAACTGTTTTTT.

The chain links TRBV4-1 to TRBJ2-1; D unresolved. CDR1 is MGHRA, CDR2 YSYEKL, per germline. Trimming removed 0 bases from V and 8 bases from J, with 8 bases in between. The CDR3 runs to 13 residues. The CDR3 loop reads CASSQDLIDEQFF. The CDR3 nucleotides are TGCGCCAGCAGCCAAGATCTAATCGATGAGCAGTTCTTC.

The rearrangement joins TRBV6-1 to TRBJ2-1, with D uncertain. Trimming cost V 1 base and J 5 bases, with 3 bases left between them. The CDR3 is 12 residues long. CDR1 and CDR2 (germline): MNHNS, SASEGT. The CDR3 loop reads CASSEEDNEQFF. DNA of the CDR3: TGTGCCAGCAGTGAAGAGGACAATGAGCAGTTCTTC.

The genes are TRBV10-3 and TRBJ1-2, with D tentatively TRBD1 (5 bases). V lost 9 bases to trimming and J lost 4 bases, with 15 bases between them. Germline CDR1 is ENHRY and CDR2 is SYGVKD. The CDR3 spans 13 residues. CDR3 residues: CAISGTERYGYTF. The CDR3 nucleotides read TGTGCCATAAGCGGGACGGAACGCTATGGCTACACCTTC.

The chain couples TRBV7-2 to TRBJ2-3; D is unresolved. Trimming cost V 5 bases and J 1 base, with 10 bases left between them. Germline loops: CDR1 SGHTA, CDR2 FQGNSA. CDR3 length: 14 residues. As DNA, the CDR3 is TGTGCCAGCAGCCAGTACGGCGGCACAGATACGCAGTATTTT. Translated, it gives CASSQYGGTDTQYF.

This clone was detected a few times. The chain carries TRBV9 and TRBJ2-1; 7 bases are shared with TRBD2. The CDR3 extends over 19 amino acids. Trimming took 4 bases from V and 1 from J; bases not matched to a gene: 17. Germline loops: CDR1 SGDLS, CDR2 YYNGEE. CDR3 in amino acids: CASSHNSAGEIRSYNEQFF. The CDR3 DNA sequence: TGTGCCAGCAGCCACAATTCGGCGGGAGAGATCAGGTCCTACAATGAGCAGTTCTTC.